The present T cell receptor (beta chain) was sequenced within a study of blood T cell repertoires in COVID-19. Method: immunoSEQ multiplex PCR; TCRdb's copy keeps in-frame clones and lacks some. The table lists 200,000 to 300,000 clones, more than 75% of them singletons, with 2% to 3% in the top ten. This CDR3 spans 15 amino acids. Germline CDR1 and CDR2: SGHTA and FQGNSA. Trimming pared 0 bases from V and 9 bases from J, leaving 15 bases between. The sequence was obtained from a woman between 45 and 65 years old with acute or convalescent COVID-19. The sequenced material came from peripheral blood. This rearrangement joins TRBV7-2 to TRBJ2-1, with D uncertain. CDR3 in amino acids: CASSLAPRVGSEQFF. The CDR3 bases are TGTGCCAGCAGCTTAGCGCCCCGGGTGGGTAGTGAGCAGTTCTTC.